The subject of this entry is one T cell receptor (beta chain). The antigen is unknown. These data come from a study of cytomegalovirus exposure and HLA in healthy donors. Study results and limitations: According to the study, 150 to 200 TCR beta chains were cytomegalovirus-associated.

V lost 7 bases and J 5 bases, leaving 17 bases between the germline ends. The CDR3 has 14 amino acids. Germline CDR1 reads MNHEY; CDR2 reads SMNVEV (reference sequence). Vbeta (60) and Jbeta (13) primers were used in the PCR. Measured with immunoSEQ multiplex PCR; TCRdb has only the in-frame clones, and not every one. The sample carries 150,000 to 200,000 clones, approximately 80% recorded once. The V and J genes are TRBV27 and TRBJ1-2; no reliable D call. The TCR was taken from a boy between 2 and 10 years old in good health and CMV-seronegative. The sample was PBMCs. The CDR3 reads CASTSSPSGYGYTF. In nucleotides, the CDR3 is TGTGCCAGCACCAGTTCGCCCTCGGGGTATGGCTACACCTTC.